This T cell receptor (beta chain) stems from a study of cytomegalovirus exposure and HLA in healthy donors. PCR was performed using 60 Vbeta and 13 Jbeta primers. The repertoire was sequenced with immunoSEQ multiplex PCR; TCRdb's copy has only in-frame clones and lacks some. Of under 130,000 clones in the sample, 70% were seen once. CDR1 and CDR2 from the germline V gene are SNHLY and FYNNEI. The CDR3 has 16 amino acids. The V gene end was trimmed by 2 bases and the J gene end by 1 base; junction bases not matched to a gene: 8. Worth noting for this clone: What it binds is unknown.

General observations from the study: The authors later found HLA-associated TCR beta chains more clonally expanded than equally common others. Researchers reported in a later analysis that common viral pathogens appeared linked to several top clusters. Cytomegalovirus-associated TCR beta chains were listed, numbering some 150. The classifier, whose performance was assessed in both the original and validation cohorts, reportedly diagnosed cytomegalovirus status with high specificity and sensitivity.

What was sequenced was PBMCs. The J gene is TRBJ2-7, the V gene TRBV2, with TRBD1 identical over 7 bases. This TCR came from a man aged 40-49 years in good health and CMV-seropositive. The CDR3 spells CASSEILTGVSYEQYF. The CDR3 DNA is TGTGCCAGCAGTGAAATACTAACAGGGGTGTCCTACGAGCAGTACTTC.